The 16 T cell receptor beta chains presented below share a single source sample, sequenced in a study of vaccination effects on CD4 cells after COVID-19. For these TCRs, the target antigens are not known. Clones were read by immunoSEQ multiplex PCR, and TCRdb kept only the in-frame ones, dropping some. The sample contains about 65,000 clones, about 72% of which appear only once. Antigen-specific CD4+ T cells were expanded (with viral peptide pools) by the ViraFEST assay ahead of sequencing. On roughly day 9 of culture, CD4+ T cells were separated out. Negative nucleocapsid antibody tests before and after vaccination confirmed no previous SARS-CoV-2 infection. Sequenced here: CD4+ T cells from PBMCs cultured with HCoV-NL63 spike peptides, sampled before COVID-19 vaccination. Receptor source: a human donor who received a COVID-19 vaccine.

The chain links TRBV18 to TRBJ1-1; 8 bases are shared with TRBD1. The CDR3 extends over 15 amino acids. CDR1 is KGHSH and CDR2 is LQKENI in the germline V gene. The J segment lost 3 bases and the V segment lost 3 bases, leaving 6 bases of the junction unmatched. CDR3 DNA sequence: TGTGCCAGCTCACCCCGGACAGGGCCTGACACTGAAGCTTTCTTT. Amino acids: CASSPRTGPDTEAFF.

This chain joins TRBV5-4 and TRBJ2-3, with TRBD1 matching 7 bases. The germline gives CDR1 SGHNT, CDR2 YYREEE (reference sequence). The CDR3 sequence is 15 residues long. V was pared by 7 bases and J by 5 bases, with 13 bases of the junction left unmatched. The CDR3 DNA reads TGTGCCAGCGCCATATCAGGGGGTCGCGGAGATACGCAGTATTTT. Its translation is CASAISGGRGDTQYF.

The V gene is TRBV28, the J gene TRBJ1-6; 10 nucleotides match TRBD1. Per germline, CDR1 MDHEN and CDR2 SYDVKM. Unmatched junction bases numbered 3, after V lost 4 bases and J lost 9 bases. There are 14 residues in the CDR3. Here the CDR3 reads CASSWGQGFSPLHF. The CDR3 coding sequence is TGTGCCAGCAGTTGGGGACAGGGGTTTTCACCCCTCCACTTT.

The V gene is TRBV6-6, the J gene TRBJ2-7, with 7 bases that match TRBD2. CDR3 size: 13 residues. CDR1 MNHNY and CDR2 SVGAGI come from the germline V gene (reference sequence). V was clipped by 6 bases and J by 1 base; unmatched bases: 3. The CDR3 loop reads CASRPGGSYEQYV. CDR3 nucleotides: TGTGCCAGCAGACCGGGGGGATCCTACGAGCAGTACGTC.

The chain employs TRBV19 and TRBJ1-1, with D possibly matching TRBD1 (6 bases). Germline V gene sequence: CDR1 LNHDA, CDR2 SQIVND (reference sequence). This CDR3 spans 15 amino acids. V lost 3 bases to trimming and J lost 4 bases, with 15 bases between them. DNA for the CDR3: TGTGCCAGTAGTATTACAGGGTCCAGGGGCACTGAAGCTTTCTTT. Translating gives CASSITGSRGTEAFF. Together with reference TRBV19 and TRBJ1-1, the CDR3 gives the full variable domain: DGGITQSPKYLFRKEGQNVTLSCEQNLNHDAMYWYRQDPGQGLRLIYYSQIVNDFQKGDIAEGYSVSREKKESFPLTVTSAQKNPTAFYLCASSITGSRGTEAFFGQGTRLTVV.

The chain joins TRBV24-1 to TRBJ2-3, with D unclear. The V and J ends lost 5 bases and 1 base respectively, with 9 bases between them. Germline V CDR1 and CDR2: KGHDR, SFDVKD. There are 14 residues in the CDR3. CDR3 sequence reads: CATSAWSRTDTQYF. Written as DNA, the CDR3 is TGTGCCACCAGTGCATGGTCCCGCACAGATACGCAGTATTTT.

This chain connects TRBV19 to TRBJ2-1; D might be TRBD2 (5 bases). The CDR3 has 14 amino acids. Germline V gene sequence: CDR1 LNHDA, CDR2 SQIVND (reference sequence). V lost 5 bases and J lost 4, with 12 bases in between. In DNA form, the CDR3 reads TGTGCCAGTAGTCGGGATATTGGTTACAATGAGCAGTTCTTC. It codes for CASSRDIGYNEQFF.

V is TRBV19 and J is TRBJ2-5, with TRBD1 identical over 9 bases. V shed 5 bases and J 4 bases; nucleotides not matched to a gene: 8. CDR3 length: 15 residues. Germline values: CDR1 LNHDA, CDR2 SQIVND (reference sequence). CDR3 DNA sequence: TGTGCCAGTAGTCTCAACAGGGGGCGAAGAGAGACCCAGTACTTC. This gives the protein CASSLNRGRRETQYF.

This clone is a singleton in its sample. This chain links TRBV2 with TRBJ1-1; D unresolved. CDR1 and CDR2 (germline): SNHLY, FYNNEI. V lost 4 bases and J 0 bases, leaving 9 bases between the germline ends. The CDR3 extends over 14 amino acids. The CDR3 spells CASSVKRMNTEAFF. The CDR3 bases are TGTGCCAGCAGTGTCAAGAGAATGAACACTGAAGCTTTCTTT.

This clone has only a few counts. V usage is TRBV7-8 and J usage is TRBJ2-7, with D perhaps TRBD1 (5 bases). This CDR3 has 15 amino acids. Germline V gene sequence: CDR1 SGHVS, CDR2 FQNEAQ. The ends were cut back, 5 bases at V and 5 bases at J, with 19 bases in the middle. For the CDR3, the DNA is TGTGCCAGCAGCCTCACGCGGACAACCTACGACGAGCAGTACGTC. The encoded protein is CASSLTRTTYDEQYV.

The chain employs TRBV3-1 (or the pseudogene TRBV3-2) and TRBJ2-2; 9 bases line up with TRBD1. Trimming removed 4 bases from V and 6 bases from J; junction bases left unmatched: 9. The CDR3 runs 16 residues. From germline, CDR1 is LGHDT and CDR2 YNNKEL (reference sequence). Written as DNA, the CDR3 is TGTGCCAGCAGCCCACCGGGACAGGGCCATCCCGGGGAGCTGTTTTTT. It is translated as CASSPPGQGHPGELFF.

This clone was observed a handful of times. The gene calls are TRBV5-1 and TRBJ1-3, with D tentatively TRBD1 (5 bases). From germline, CDR1 is SGHRS and CDR2 YFSETQ. Trimming cost V 4 bases and J 2 bases, with 10 bases left between them. The CDR3 extends over 14 amino acids. CDR3 loop: CASSMGGTGNTIYF. The CDR3 DNA is TGCGCCAGCAGCATGGGGGGAACTGGAAACACCATATATTTT.

This chain uses TRBV10-3 with TRBJ2-1; 10 nucleotides align to TRBD1. In germline, CDR1 is ENHRY, CDR2 SYGVKD. There are 16 residues in the CDR3. Losses at the gene ends were 4 bases for V and 8 bases for J; bases not matched to a gene: 11. CDR3 region: CAISVTGQGPGDEQFF. DNA for the CDR3: TGTGCCATCAGTGTAACGGGACAGGGGCCCGGGGATGAGCAGTTCTTC.

This clone was recorded only once. CDR3 sequence (DNA): TGTGCCAGCAGCCAAGTCCCGGCCCTTGCTAATTCACCCCTCCACTTT. It is translated as CASSQVPALANSPLHF. The V call is TRBV3-1 (or the pseudogene TRBV3-2), the J call TRBJ1-6; D is uncertain. Germline-derived CDR1 and CDR2 are LGHDT and YNNKEL (reference sequence). The CDR3 extends over 16 amino acids. V lost 1 base, J lost 6 bases, and 13 bases lay in between.

This sequence joins TRBV2 and TRBJ2-5; D perhaps matches TRBD1 (6 bases). CDR3 length equals 14 residues. Trimming took 5 bases from V and 1 from J, leaving 11 bases between them. From germline, CDR1 is SNHLY and CDR2 FYNNEI. CDR3: CASSSRTVQETQYF. Here the CDR3 DNA reads TGTGCCAGCAGTTCAAGGACAGTCCAAGAGACCCAGTACTTC.

This sequence joins TRBV11-2 and TRBJ2-2, with 9 positions matching TRBD1. The germline CDR1 and CDR2 sequences are SGHAT and FQNNGV. The CDR3 is 16 amino acids. V shed 3 bases, J shed 3 bases, and the junction held 5 bases outside the gene matches. The CDR3 DNA is TGTGCCAGCAGCTTGGCCCGGACAGGGGACACCGGGGAGCTGTTTTTT. Its translation: CASSLARTGDTGELFF.